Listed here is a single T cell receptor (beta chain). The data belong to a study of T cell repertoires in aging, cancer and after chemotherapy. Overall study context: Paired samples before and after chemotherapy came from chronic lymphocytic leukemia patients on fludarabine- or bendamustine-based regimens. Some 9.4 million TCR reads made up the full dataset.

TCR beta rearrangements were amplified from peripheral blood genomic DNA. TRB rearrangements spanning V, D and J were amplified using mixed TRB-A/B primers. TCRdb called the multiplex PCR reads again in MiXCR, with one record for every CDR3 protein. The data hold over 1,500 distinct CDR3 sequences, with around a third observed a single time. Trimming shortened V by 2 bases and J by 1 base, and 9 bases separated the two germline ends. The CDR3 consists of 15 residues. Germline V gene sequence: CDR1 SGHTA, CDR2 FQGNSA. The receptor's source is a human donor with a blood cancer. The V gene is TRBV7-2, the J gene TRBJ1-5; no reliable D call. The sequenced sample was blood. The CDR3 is CASSLHTGSNQPQHF. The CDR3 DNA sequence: TGTGCCAGCAGCTTACATACGGGGAGCAATCAGCCCCAGCATTTT.